The entry that follows covers one TCR beta chain sequence. Data came from immunoSEQ multiplex PCR; TCRdb stores just in-frame clones and leaves some out. The table has around 100,000 clones, approximately 93% seen once. This sample is part of a study of T cell changes during pregnancy in multiple sclerosis. The source material was peripheral blood, sampled after pregnancy. This sequence was found in a female donor with multiple sclerosis, enrolled in a pregnancy study.

The CDR3 DNA is TGCGCCAGCAGCAACGGAGGGCGGGGGGGCAATTTCTTC. It yields the protein CASSNGGRGGNFF. The gene calls are TRBV4-1 and TRBJ2-1; 9 bases fit TRBD2. Germline lookup yields CDR1 MGHRA and CDR2 YSYEKL. CDR3 length equals 13 residues. Trimming at V came to 5 bases and at J to 16 bases, leaving 12 bases not matched to a gene.